A selection of T cell receptor beta chains follows, all from one sample in a study of shared clonotypes between healthy human individuals. Profiling relied on immunoSEQ multiplex PCR, and the TCRdb table lists in-frame clones only, not all of them. The sample comprises 2 million to 2.5 million clones, around 90% of which are singletons, and 0.3% to 0.4% rests with the top ten. Sequencing was carried out using naive CD4+ T cells from PBMCs. The receptors were sampled from a man aged 18 to 29 in good health. Some clones in this sample may be carry-over from other donors' samples. The CDR3 runs from the conserved cysteine through the conserved F or W. A D gene is named only where the DNA matches it firmly. Rows give clone size only sometimes, using once, few, many, or a class for an expanded clone.

>once|TRBJ1-1|TRBD1|TRBV29-1
CSVLNRGRKTEAFF
TGCAGCGTTTTGAACAGGGGGAGAAAAACTGAAGCTTTCTTT
>-|TRBJ2-1|-|TRBV28
CASSFAEGKRPGNEQFF
TGTGCCAGCAGTTTTGCAGAGGGGAAAAGGCCCGGCAATGAGCAGTTCTTC
>-|TRBJ2-7|TRBD2|TRBV28
CASSLAGSGGGRQYF
TGTGCCAGCAGTTTAGCCGGGTCGGGGGGAGGTCGGCAGTACTTC
>-|TRBJ1-3|-|TRBV11-1
CASSTDGYSGNTIYF
TGTGCCAGCAGCACGGACGGCTACTCTGGAAACACCATATATTTT
>once|TRBJ2-1|TRBD2|TRBV5-4
CASSPTSGSYSEQFF
TGTGCCAGCAGCCCGACTAGCGGGAGTTATAGTGAGCAGTTCTTC
>-|TRBJ2-7|TRBD2|TRBV7-8
CASSLAEGAGDEQYF
TGTGCCAGCAGCTTAGCGGAGGGCGCGGGGGACGAGCAGTACTTC
>-|TRBJ1-1|-|TRBV7-3
CASSLLFGGQLMNTEAFF
TGTGCCAGCAGCTTATTATTTGGCGGACAGCTCATGAACACTGAAGCTTTCTTT
>-|TRBJ2-7|TRBD1|TRBV19
CASSITGDTSYEQYF
TGTGCCAGTAGTATAACAGGGGACACTTCCTACGAGCAGTACTTC
>once|TRBJ2-7|-|TRBV5-4
CASSLRGGSDEQYF
TGTGCCAGCAGCTTGAGAGGAGGGTCTGACGAGCAGTACTTC
>-|TRBJ1-6|-|TRBV5-6
CASSFYRGENNSPLHF
TGTGCCAGCAGCTTCTACCGTGGGGAGAATAATTCACCCCTCCACTTT
>-|TRBJ1-5|-|TRBV28
CASRRIQGPGGNQPQHF
TGTGCCAGCAGAAGAATACAGGGCCCCGGTGGCAATCAGCCCCAGCATTTT
>-|TRBJ2-1|-|TRBV2
CASSEAAFWFF
TGTGCCAGCAGTGAAGCGGCGTTCTGGTTCTTC
>-|TRBJ2-4|TRBD2|TRBV11-2
CASSPIAGDRNIQYF
TGTGCCAGCAGCCCCATAGCGGGGGACCGGAACATTCAGTACTTC
>-|TRBJ2-7|-|TRBV28
CASSFQGSQYF
TGTGCCAGCAGTTTCCAGGGGTCGCAGTACTTC
>once|TRBJ1-4|-|TRBV5-1
CASSAGEAGEKLFF
TGCGCCAGCAGCGCGGGAGAGGCGGGTGAAAAACTGTTTTTT
>-|TRBJ2-5|-|TRBV28
CASRTPVGTETQYF
TGTGCCAGCAGAACCCCAGTGGGGACAGAGACCCAGTACTTC
>once|TRBJ2-7|TRBD2|TRBV5-4
CASSSRVTSGISEQYF
TGTGCCAGCAGCTCTCGCGTGACTAGCGGGATTTCCGAGCAGTACTTC
>-|TRBJ1-2|TRBD1|TRBV5-1
CASSSAGGDYGYTF
TGCGCCAGCAGCTCGGCAGGGGGCGACTATGGCTACACCTTC
>-|TRBJ2-7|-|TRBV28
CASSLADRVSYEQYF
TGTGCCAGCAGCCTAGCGGACAGGGTGTCCTACGAGCAGTACTTC
>-|TRBJ2-7|-|TRBV5-6
CASSPGSSRTGEQYF
TGTGCCAGCAGCCCGGGTAGTTCCAGAACGGGCGAGCAGTACTTC
>-|TRBJ2-7|TRBD1|TRBV5-5
CASSRQGAVYEQYF
TGTGCCAGCTCCCGTCAGGGGGCGGTCTACGAGCAGTACTTC
>-|TRBJ2-7|TRBD2|TRBV5-1
CASSLFRLADTYEQYF
TGCGCCAGCAGCTTGTTTCGCCTAGCGGATACCTACGAGCAGTACTTC
>-|TRBJ2-7|TRBD1|TRBV11-3
CASSSGQGAFYEQYF
TGTGCCAGCAGCTCCGGACAGGGGGCCTTCTACGAGCAGTACTTC
>-|TRBJ2-5|-|TRBV9
CASSQIGADGETQYF
TGTGCCAGCAGCCAAATAGGGGCGGATGGAGAGACCCAGTACTTC
>-|TRBJ2-7|TRBD1|TRBV14
CASAQLRTGGEQYF
TGTGCCAGCGCACAACTTCGGACAGGGGGCGAGCAGTACTTC
>-|TRBJ2-5|-|TRBV28
CASSFGAREETQYF
TGTGCCAGCAGTTTCGGGGCCAGAGAAGAGACCCAGTACTTC
>-|TRBJ1-2|TRBD1|TRBV5-1
CASSFDRGQGYTF
TGCGCCAGCAGCTTCGACAGGGGTCAAGGCTACACCTTC
>-|TRBJ2-1|-|TRBV7-2
CASSFLGLREQFF
TGTGCCAGCAGCTTCCTAGGACTCCGGGAGCAGTTCTTC
>-|TRBJ1-2|TRBD1|TRBV9
CASSPRDRDYGYTF
TGTGCCAGCAGCCCCCGGGACAGGGACTATGGCTACACCTTC
>-|TRBJ2-1|TRBD1|TRBV18
CASSPRQGDEQFF
TGTGCCAGCTCACCTCGACAGGGAGATGAGCAGTTCTTC
>-|TRBJ1-5|TRBD1|TRBV27
CASSLRGTDYSNQPQHF
TGTGCCAGCAGTTTAAGGGGGACAGATTATAGCAATCAGCCCCAGCATTTT
>-|TRBJ1-1|-|TRBV7-2
CASSLSALNTEAFF
TGTGCCAGCAGCTTATCAGCTTTGAACACTGAAGCTTTCTTT
>-|TRBJ2-3|-|TRBV11-2
CASTEGWTSTDTQYF
TGTGCCAGCACCGAGGGATGGACTAGCACAGATACGCAGTATTTT
>-|TRBJ2-5|TRBD1|TRBV7-2
CASSSRTGGGLGETQYF
TGTGCCAGCAGCTCGCGGACAGGGGGAGGCTTGGGAGAGACCCAGTACTTC
>-|TRBJ1-6|-|TRBV7-9
CASSPTSKNSPLHF
TGTGCCAGCAGCCCGACGTCGAAGAATTCACCCCTCCACTTT
>-|TRBJ1-1|-|TRBV7-2
CASSRKSGAANTEAFF
TGTGCCAGCAGCCGCAAGTCAGGGGCGGCGAACACTGAAGCTTTCTTT
>-|TRBJ2-5|TRBD1|TRBV9
CASSAQGQGEETQYF
TGTGCCAGCAGCGCGCAGGGACAGGGCGAAGAGACCCAGTACTTC
>-|TRBJ2-7|TRBD1|TRBV4-2
CASSITGQDLSYEQYF
TGTGCCAGCAGCATTACGGGACAGGACCTATCCTACGAGCAGTACTTC
>-|TRBJ1-5|-|TRBV2
CASSVFPPGRSDYSNQPQHF
TGTGCCAGCAGTGTTTTCCCTCCCGGACGGTCCGATTATAGCAATCAGCCCCAGCATTTT
>once|TRBJ2-7|TRBD2|TRBV27
CASSYGTTLLREQYF
TGTGCCAGCAGTTACGGGACTACCCTCCTCCGCGAGCAGTACTTC